These T cell receptor beta chains were read from a single sample in a study of PD-1 blockade in classical Hodgkin lymphoma. Clones were read by immunoSEQ multiplex PCR, and TCRdb kept only the in-frame ones, dropping some. This sample has around 18,000 clones, with approximately 72% found just once. Sample: CD4+ T cells from blood, taken before the fourth cycle of nivolumab. Every receptor here comes from a human donor with classical Hodgkin lymphoma. Each CDR3 is given with its conserved first and last residue. Each record gives: clone size, V gene, J gene, D gene, CDR3 protein, CDR3 DNA. D genes are given only for firm matches. The size entry is marked missing in some rows and otherwise reads once, few, many or a size class.

clone size: NA
V gene: TRBV9
J gene: TRBJ2-1
D gene: NA
CDR3 protein: CASSVDQGNEQFF
CDR3 DNA: TGTGCCAGCAGCGTAGATCAGGGCAATGAGCAGTTCTTC

clone size: NA
V gene: TRBV5-1
J gene: TRBJ2-1
D gene: NA
CDR3 protein: CASSSGRSNEQFF
CDR3 DNA: TGCGCCAGCAGCTCTGGGAGGAGCAATGAGCAGTTCTTC

clone size: NA
V gene: TRBV18
J gene: TRBJ2-7
D gene: NA
CDR3 protein: CASSPPEGEQYF
CDR3 DNA: TGTGCCAGCTCACCTCCGGAGGGAGAGCAGTACTTC

clone size: NA
V gene: TRBV5-4
J gene: TRBJ2-1
D gene: TRBD1
CDR3 protein: CASSSGGAGEQFF
CDR3 DNA: TGTGCCAGCAGCTCAGGGGGAGCCGGTGAGCAGTTCTTC

clone size: NA
V gene: TRBV6-1
J gene: TRBJ1-5
D gene: TRBD1
CDR3 protein: CASTDRGWVQPQHF
CDR3 DNA: TGTGCCAGCACAGACAGGGGATGGGTGCAGCCCCAGCATTTT

clone size: few
V gene: TRBV11-3
J gene: TRBJ1-2
D gene: NA
CDR3 protein: CASSLDRGEGYTF
CDR3 DNA: TGTGCCAGCAGCTTAGATCGAGGCGAGGGCTACACCTTC

clone size: once
V gene: TRBV10-2
J gene: TRBJ2-1
D gene: TRBD2
CDR3 protein: CASTGGALAGTAEQFF
CDR3 DNA: TGCGCCAGCACGGGAGGGGCCTTAGCGGGAACCGCGGAGCAGTTCTTC

clone size: NA
V gene: TRBV7-2
J gene: TRBJ2-7
D gene: TRBD2
CDR3 protein: CASSPIGVLAGGNEQYF
CDR3 DNA: TGTGCCAGCAGCCCCATCGGGGTCCTAGCGGGAGGTAACGAGCAGTACTTC

clone size: few
V gene: TRBV6-5
J gene: TRBJ1-2
D gene: TRBD1
CDR3 protein: CAIGQAYYGYTF
CDR3 DNA: TGTGCCATCGGACAGGCCTACTATGGCTACACCTTC

clone size: NA
V gene: TRBV9
J gene: TRBJ2-7
D gene: TRBD2
CDR3 protein: CASAGDFGGSYEQYF
CDR3 DNA: TGTGCCAGCGCGGGGGATTTTGGGGGATCCTACGAGCAGTACTTC

clone size: NA
V gene: TRBV6-1
J gene: TRBJ1-3
D gene: NA
CDR3 protein: CASSEAWAAGNTIYF
CDR3 DNA: TGTGCCAGCAGTGAAGCGTGGGCAGCTGGAAACACCATATATTTT

clone size: NA
V gene: TRBV5-4
J gene: TRBJ2-1
D gene: NA
CDR3 protein: CASTAGLGLRGYNEQFF
CDR3 DNA: TGTGCCAGCACCGCAGGGTTAGGGCTGAGGGGGTACAATGAGCAGTTCTTC

clone size: NA
V gene: TRBV7-1
J gene: TRBJ2-1
D gene: NA
CDR3 protein: CASSSPKTQTRTHFAGDLYNEQFF
CDR3 DNA: TGTGCCAGCAGCTCACCCAAAACGCAAACCAGAACACATTTTGCCGGAGACCTCTACAATGAGCAGTTCTTC

clone size: once
V gene: TRBV7-2
J gene: TRBJ2-3
D gene: TRBD2
CDR3 protein: CASSLRSGGSTDTQYF
CDR3 DNA: TGTGCCAGCAGCCTACGTAGCGGCGGGAGTACAGATACGCAGTATTTT

clone size: NA
V gene: TRBV4-1
J gene: TRBJ1-1
D gene: NA
CDR3 protein: CASSQDKRRGWGNTEAFF
CDR3 DNA: TGCGCCAGCAGCCAAGATAAGAGGCGGGGTTGGGGAAACACTGAAGCTTTCTTT

clone size: NA
V gene: TRBV6-1
J gene: TRBJ2-3
D gene: TRBD2
CDR3 protein: CASRELAGDHTQYF
CDR3 DNA: TGTGCCAGCAGGGAACTAGCGGGAGATCATACGCAGTATTTT

clone size: NA
V gene: TRBV4-3
J gene: TRBJ2-2
D gene: NA
CDR3 protein: CASSHITGELFF
CDR3 DNA: TGCGCCAGCAGTCATATCACCGGGGAGCTGTTTTTT

clone size: few
V gene: TRBV5-1
J gene: TRBJ2-2
D gene: NA
CDR3 protein: CASSRTWPRNTGELFF
CDR3 DNA: TGCGCCAGCAGCCGTACTTGGCCCAGAAACACCGGGGAGCTGTTTTTT

clone size: NA
V gene: TRBV10-2
J gene: TRBJ1-2
D gene: TRBD1
CDR3 protein: CASMGTAVGYTF
CDR3 DNA: TGCGCCAGCATGGGGACAGCCGTGGGCTACACCTTC

clone size: NA
V gene: TRBV7-9
J gene: TRBJ2-3
D gene: NA
CDR3 protein: CASSPSTDTQYF
CDR3 DNA: TGTGCCAGCAGTCCTAGCACAGATACGCAGTATTTT

clone size: once
V gene: TRBV10-3
J gene: TRBJ2-1
D gene: NA
CDR3 protein: CAINPLGSGEQFF
CDR3 DNA: TGTGCCATCAACCCCTTAGGGTCGGGTGAGCAGTTCTTC

clone size: NA
V gene: TRBV5-8
J gene: TRBJ2-5
D gene: NA
CDR3 protein: CASSLARGRLGTQYF
CDR3 DNA: TGTGCCAGCAGCTTGGCAAGAGGGCGGCTGGGGACCCAGTACTTC

clone size: once
V gene: TRBV7-2
J gene: TRBJ2-7
D gene: TRBD1
CDR3 protein: CASRESLGGLSYEQYF
CDR3 DNA: TGTGCCAGCAGGGAGAGCTTAGGGGGCCTCTCCTACGAGCAGTACTTC

clone size: few
V gene: TRBV6-5
J gene: TRBJ2-4
D gene: NA
CDR3 protein: CASSSNSLSAKNIQYF
CDR3 DNA: TGTGCCAGCAGTTCAAACTCGTTGTCAGCCAAAAACATTCAGTACTTC

clone size: NA
V gene: TRBV10-2
J gene: TRBJ2-7
D gene: TRBD2
CDR3 protein: CASSLGTSGNPAYEQYF
CDR3 DNA: TGCGCCAGCAGTTTAGGGACTAGCGGGAACCCCGCCTACGAGCAGTACTTC

clone size: NA
V gene: TRBV11-2
J gene: TRBJ1-2
D gene: NA
CDR3 protein: CASSLVMAASFYGYTF
CDR3 DNA: TGTGCCAGCAGCTTAGTTATGGCAGCGTCGTTCTATGGCTACACCTTC

clone size: NA
V gene: TRBV5-5
J gene: TRBJ2-7
D gene: NA
CDR3 protein: CASSGMYGYEQYF
CDR3 DNA: TGTGCCAGCAGCGGGATGTATGGCTACGAGCAGTACTTC

clone size: NA
V gene: TRBV6-6
J gene: TRBJ2-4
D gene: NA
CDR3 protein: CASSHIWENIQYF
CDR3 DNA: TGTGCCAGCAGCCACATCTGGGAAAACATTCAGTACTTC

clone size: NA
V gene: TRBV5-6
J gene: TRBJ1-1
D gene: NA
CDR3 protein: CASSLAGPNTEAFF
CDR3 DNA: TGTGCCAGCAGCCTGGCAGGGCCGAACACTGAAGCTTTCTTT

clone size: NA
V gene: TRBV6-6
J gene: TRBJ2-5
D gene: NA
CDR3 protein: CATNSRHGETQYF
CDR3 DNA: TGTGCCACCAACTCCCGACACGGCGAGACCCAGTACTTC

clone size: NA
V gene: TRBV7-8
J gene: TRBJ1-1
D gene: NA
CDR3 protein: CASSLDVGTGAFF
CDR3 DNA: TGTGCCAGCAGCTTAGATGTGGGTACTGGAGCTTTCTTT

clone size: few
V gene: TRBV7-2
J gene: TRBJ1-2
D gene: NA
CDR3 protein: CASSLQVNYGYTF
CDR3 DNA: TGTGCCAGCAGCCTACAGGTTAACTATGGCTACACCTTC

clone size: NA
V gene: TRBV27
J gene: TRBJ2-7
D gene: TRBD2
CDR3 protein: CASSFETSGRAKQYF
CDR3 DNA: TGTGCCAGCAGTTTTGAGACTAGCGGGAGGGCCAAGCAGTACTTC

clone size: NA
V gene: TRBV2
J gene: TRBJ1-2
D gene: NA
CDR3 protein: CASSEGIGGGYGYTF
CDR3 DNA: TGTGCCAGCAGTGAAGGCATAGGAGGGGGGTATGGCTACACCTTC

clone size: NA
V gene: TRBV4-1
J gene: TRBJ1-1
D gene: NA
CDR3 protein: CASRDGPGNTEAFF
CDR3 DNA: TGCGCCAGCAGAGACGGACCGGGGAACACTGAAGCTTTCTTT

clone size: NA
V gene: TRBV6-6
J gene: TRBJ1-2
D gene: TRBD1
CDR3 protein: CASSPTGSGSYTF
CDR3 DNA: TGTGCCAGCAGCCCGACAGGGTCGGGTAGCTACACCTTC

clone size: once
V gene: TRBV9
J gene: TRBJ1-6
D gene: NA
CDR3 protein: CASSAPAGYNSPLHF
CDR3 DNA: TGTGCCAGCAGCGCCCCCGCGGGGTACAATTCACCCCTCCACTTT

clone size: NA
V gene: TRBV19
J gene: TRBJ1-2
D gene: NA
CDR3 protein: CASKAQNNYGYTF
CDR3 DNA: TGTGCCAGTAAAGCACAGAATAACTATGGCTACACCTTC

clone size: NA
V gene: TRBV2
J gene: TRBJ1-2
D gene: TRBD1
CDR3 protein: CASSVDRGTYGYTF
CDR3 DNA: TGTGCCAGCAGTGTGGACAGGGGGACCTATGGCTACACCTTC

clone size: medium-sized
V gene: TRBV7-2
J gene: TRBJ2-7
D gene: NA
CDR3 protein: CASSLGDEQYF
CDR3 DNA: TGTGCCAGCAGCTTAGGGGACGAGCAGTACTTC

clone size: few
V gene: TRBV30
J gene: TRBJ1-1
D gene: NA
CDR3 protein: CAWSRRNTEAFF
CDR3 DNA: TGTGCCTGGAGTCGGAGGAACACTGAAGCTTTCTTT

clone size: NA
V gene: TRBV5-5
J gene: TRBJ1-4
D gene: NA
CDR3 protein: CASGLTPANEKLFF
CDR3 DNA: TGTGCCAGCGGGTTGACTCCGGCCAATGAAAAACTGTTTTTT

clone size: NA
V gene: TRBV7-9
J gene: TRBJ1-6
D gene: TRBD1
CDR3 protein: CASSLASGTGEFSPLHF
CDR3 DNA: TGTGCCAGCAGCTTAGCTTCCGGGACAGGGGAGTTTTCACCCCTCCACTTT

clone size: NA
V gene: TRBV2
J gene: TRBJ1-5
D gene: NA
CDR3 protein: CASRGDFSNQPQHF
CDR3 DNA: TGTGCCAGCAGAGGGGATTTTAGCAATCAGCCCCAGCATTTT

clone size: NA
V gene: TRBV30
J gene: TRBJ2-7
D gene: NA
CDR3 protein: CAWTRVHEQYF
CDR3 DNA: TGTGCCTGGACCCGGGTCCACGAGCAGTACTTC

clone size: NA
V gene: TRBV7-2
J gene: TRBJ2-7
D gene: TRBD2
CDR3 protein: CASSFRGSGRFEQYF
CDR3 DNA: TGTGCCAGCAGCTTTCGGGGATCCGGGAGGTTCGAGCAGTACTTC

clone size: NA
V gene: TRBV2
J gene: TRBJ2-2
D gene: NA
CDR3 protein: CASSERGGANTGELFF
CDR3 DNA: TGTGCCAGCAGTGAGAGAGGCGGGGCGAACACCGGGGAGCTGTTTTTT

clone size: NA
V gene: TRBV6-5
J gene: TRBJ2-1
D gene: NA
CDR3 protein: CASSYSGNEQFF
CDR3 DNA: TGTGCCAGCAGTTACTCGGGGAATGAGCAGTTCTTC

clone size: NA
V gene: TRBV9
J gene: TRBJ2-3
D gene: NA
CDR3 protein: CASSVEGQGRGTQYF
CDR3 DNA: TGTGCCAGCAGCGTAGAGGGGCAGGGGCGGGGTACGCAGTATTTT

clone size: NA
V gene: TRBV13
J gene: TRBJ1-2
D gene: NA
CDR3 protein: CASSLSGWQRDGYTF
CDR3 DNA: TGTGCCAGCAGCTTAAGTGGGTGGCAGAGGGATGGCTACACCTTC

clone size: once
V gene: TRBV5-8
J gene: TRBJ2-3
D gene: TRBD2
CDR3 protein: CASSRSYGTSGGAFPDTQYF
CDR3 DNA: TGTGCCAGCAGCCGAAGTTACGGGACTAGCGGGGGGGCTTTCCCAGATACGCAGTATTTT

clone size: NA
V gene: TRBV5-4
J gene: TRBJ1-2
D gene: TRBD1
CDR3 protein: CASSGTGGNPYYGYTF
CDR3 DNA: TGTGCCAGCAGCGGGACAGGGGGAAACCCATACTATGGCTACACCTTC

clone size: NA
V gene: TRBV27
J gene: TRBJ2-1
D gene: NA
CDR3 protein: CASSLVGVPRPNEQFF
CDR3 DNA: TGTGCCAGCAGTTTAGTGGGAGTCCCCCGCCCCAATGAGCAGTTCTTC

clone size: NA
V gene: TRBV4-2
J gene: TRBJ1-5
D gene: NA
CDR3 protein: CASSQELGSNQPQHF
CDR3 DNA: TGTGCCAGCAGCCAAGAATTGGGGAGCAATCAGCCCCAGCATTTT

clone size: once
V gene: TRBV19
J gene: TRBJ1-2
D gene: TRBD1
CDR3 protein: CASRETGASDYGYTF
CDR3 DNA: TGTGCCAGTAGAGAAACAGGGGCGTCGGACTATGGCTACACCTTC

clone size: once
V gene: TRBV7-2
J gene: TRBJ2-7
D gene: NA
CDR3 protein: CASSRDPSSYEQYF
CDR3 DNA: TGTGCCAGCAGCCGGGACCCGAGCTCCTACGAGCAGTACTTC

clone size: NA
V gene: TRBV5-4
J gene: TRBJ2-1
D gene: NA
CDR3 protein: CASSFLQEQFF
CDR3 DNA: TGTGCCAGCAGCTTCCTCCAGGAGCAGTTCTTC

clone size: NA
V gene: TRBV5-4
J gene: TRBJ2-2
D gene: NA
CDR3 protein: CASSRGQHSTGELFF
CDR3 DNA: TGTGCCAGCAGCCGCGGACAGCACTCCACCGGGGAGCTGTTTTTT

clone size: NA
V gene: TRBV6-4
J gene: TRBJ2-6
D gene: NA
CDR3 protein: CASSERSGANVLTF
CDR3 DNA: TGTGCCAGCAGTGAACGCTCTGGGGCCAACGTCCTGACTTTC